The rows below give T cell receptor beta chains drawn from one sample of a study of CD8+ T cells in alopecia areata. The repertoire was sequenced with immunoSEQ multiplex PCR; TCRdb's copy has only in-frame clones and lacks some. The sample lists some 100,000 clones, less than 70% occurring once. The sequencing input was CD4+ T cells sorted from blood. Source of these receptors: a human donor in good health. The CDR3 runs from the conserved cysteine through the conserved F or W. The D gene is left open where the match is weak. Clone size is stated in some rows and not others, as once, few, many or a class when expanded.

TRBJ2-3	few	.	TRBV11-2	CASSLDSWNTQYF	TGTGCCAGCAGCTTAGATTCGTGGAATACGCAGTATTTT
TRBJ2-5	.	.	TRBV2	CASSNRGTSQETQYF	TGTGCCAGCAGTAATCGGGGGACCTCCCAAGAGACCCAGTACTTC
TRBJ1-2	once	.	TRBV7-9	CASSLLGGYTF	TGTGCCAGCAGCTTGTTAGGTGGCTACACCTTC
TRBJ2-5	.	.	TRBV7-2	CASSLVQRETQYF	TGTGCCAGCAGCTTAGTCCAGCGGGAGACCCAGTACTTC
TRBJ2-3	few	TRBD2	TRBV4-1	CASSQGSSGAGDTQYF	TGCGCCAGCAGCCAAGGTTCTAGCGGGGCTGGAGATACGCAGTATTTT
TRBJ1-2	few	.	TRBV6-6	CASLPSGSGTNYGYTF	TGTGCCAGCCTCCCCTCAGGGTCAGGCACTAACTATGGCTACACCTTC
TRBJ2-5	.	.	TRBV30	CAWSGARGWETQYF	TGTGCCTGGAGTGGGGCCCGGGGCTGGGAGACCCAGTACTTC
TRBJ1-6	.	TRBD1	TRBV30	CASGQGNSPLHF	TGTGCCAGTGGACAGGGAAATTCACCCCTCCACTTT
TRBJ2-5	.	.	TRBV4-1	CASSQGTLQETQYF	TGCGCCAGCAGCCAAGGGACTTTACAAGAGACCCAGTACTTC
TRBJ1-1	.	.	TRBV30	CAWSAPGRKSGFF	TGTGCCTGGAGTGCTCCCGGACGGAAATCAGGGTTCTTT
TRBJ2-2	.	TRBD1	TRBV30	CAWRDRARTTGELFF	TGTGCCTGGAGGGACAGGGCCCGAACCACCGGGGAGCTGTTTTTT
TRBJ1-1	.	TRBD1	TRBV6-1	CASGDRGRNTEAFF	TGTGCCAGCGGGGACAGGGGGAGGAACACTGAAGCTTTCTTT
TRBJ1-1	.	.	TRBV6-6	CASSTHGTGLNTEAFF	TGTGCCAGCAGTACTCATGGGACGGGGCTGAACACTGAAGCTTTCTTT
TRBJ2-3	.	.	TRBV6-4	CASSDGHTDTQYF	TGTGCCAGCAGTGACGGACACACAGATACGCAGTATTTT
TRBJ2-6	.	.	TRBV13	CASSLGGRLDTGANVLTF	TGTGCCAGCAGCTTAGGAGGCCGGCTGGATACTGGGGCCAACGTCCTGACTTTC
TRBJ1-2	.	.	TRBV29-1	CSAEDSGYGYTF	TGCAGCGCGGAGGACAGTGGATATGGCTACACCTTC
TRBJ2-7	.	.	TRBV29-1	CSVSGNSYEQYF	TGCAGCGTTTCAGGAAACTCCTACGAGCAGTACTTC
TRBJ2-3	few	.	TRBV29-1	CSLLPTSTDTQYF	TGCAGCCTTCTTCCTACTAGCACAGATACGCAGTATTTT
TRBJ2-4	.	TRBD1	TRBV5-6	CASSYGQGKLAKNIQYF	TGTGCCAGCAGTTACGGACAGGGGAAGCTAGCCAAAAACATTCAGTACTTC
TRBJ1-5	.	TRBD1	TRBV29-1	CSVGQGPGQPQHF	TGCAGCGTTGGACAGGGGCCGGGTCAGCCCCAGCATTTT
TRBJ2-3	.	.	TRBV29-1	CSVSGGGGTDTQYF	TGCAGCGTTTCGGGGGGCGGAGGTACAGATACGCAGTATTTT
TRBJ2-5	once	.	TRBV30	CAWTPTVRRETQYF	TGTGCCTGGACCCCCACGGTTCGGAGAGAGACCCAGTACTTC
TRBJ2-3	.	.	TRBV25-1	CASSETRHFTDTQYF	TGTGCCAGCAGTGAAACTAGACATTTCACAGATACGCAGTATTTT
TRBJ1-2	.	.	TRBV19	CASTLERFRDYTF	TGTGCCAGTACCCTGGAGCGCTTTAGAGACTACACCTTC
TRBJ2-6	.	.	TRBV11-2	CASSPIVSVSAGANVLTF	TGTGCCAGCAGCCCAATAGTATCGGTGAGCGCTGGGGCCAACGTCCTGACTTTC
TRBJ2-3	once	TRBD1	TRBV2	CASIRDRGTDTQYF	TGTGCCAGCATCCGTGACAGGGGAACAGATACGCAGTATTTT
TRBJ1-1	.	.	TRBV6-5	CASSRTLRDTEAFF	TGTGCCAGCAGTCGTACACTCAGGGACACTGAAGCTTTCTTT
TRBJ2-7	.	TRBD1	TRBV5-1	CASSSGGSGQGYSAYEQYF	TGCGCCAGCAGCTCTGGAGGTTCGGGACAGGGGTATTCCGCCTACGAGCAGTACTTC
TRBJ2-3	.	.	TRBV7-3	CASSIPGTDTQYF	TGTGCCAGCAGCATTCCCGGGACAGATACGCAGTATTTT
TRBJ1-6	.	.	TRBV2	CASMGSYNSPLHF	TGTGCCAGCATGGGCTCCTATAATTCACCCCTCCACTTT
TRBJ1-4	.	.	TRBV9	CASSPQGEKLFF	TGTGCCAGCAGCCCCCAAGGTGAAAAACTGTTTTTT
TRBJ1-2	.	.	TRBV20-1	CSPGGGYTF	TGCAGTCCTGGGGGAGGCTACACCTTC
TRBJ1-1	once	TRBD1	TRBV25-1	CASSSQGQTEAFF	TGTGCCAGCAGTTCCCAGGGACAGACCGAAGCTTTCTTT
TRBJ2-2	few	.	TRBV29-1	CSVGNTGELFF	TGCAGCGTTGGGAACACCGGGGAGCTGTTTTTT
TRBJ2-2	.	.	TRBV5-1	CASGRYDTGELFF	TGCGCCAGTGGCCGGTACGACACCGGGGAGCTGTTTTTT
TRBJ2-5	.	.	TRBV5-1	CASSGGQGVQETQYF	TGCGCCAGCAGCGGGGGGCAAGGCGTCCAAGAGACCCAGTACTTC
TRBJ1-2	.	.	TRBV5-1	CASSEGNGYTF	TGCGCCAGCAGCGAAGGAAACGGCTACACCTTC
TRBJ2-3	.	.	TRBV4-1	CASGQEGFGTDTQYF	TGCGCCAGCGGACAGGAGGGATTCGGTACAGATACGCAGTATTTT
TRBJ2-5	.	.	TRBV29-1	CSVEAETQYF	TGCAGCGTTGAAGCCGAGACCCAGTACTTC
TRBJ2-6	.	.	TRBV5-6	CASSLDPSGANVLTF	TGTGCCAGCAGCTTGGACCCCTCTGGGGCCAACGTCCTGACTTTC
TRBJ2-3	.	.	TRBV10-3	CAISESGGDTQYF	TGTGCCATCAGTGAGTCCGGTGGGGATACGCAGTATTTT
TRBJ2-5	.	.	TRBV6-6	CASTLRGGGETQYF	TGTGCCAGCACTCTTCGGGGCGGCGGAGAGACCCAGTACTTC
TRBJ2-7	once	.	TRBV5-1	CASSFPDDHEQYF	TGCGCCAGCAGCTTCCCGGACGACCACGAGCAGTACTTC
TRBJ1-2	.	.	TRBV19	CASSLSGTSDLSGYTF	TGTGCCAGTAGCCTTAGTGGGACATCGGATTTGTCTGGCTACACCTTC
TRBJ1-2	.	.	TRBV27	CASRPQGIAGGYTF	TGTGCCAGCAGGCCTCAGGGGATTGCTGGCGGCTACACCTTC
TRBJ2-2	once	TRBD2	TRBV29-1	CSVGLAGRNTGELFF	TGCAGCGTCGGACTAGCGGGGCGGAACACCGGGGAGCTGTTTTTT
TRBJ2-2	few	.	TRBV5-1	CASSLAGQNTGELFF	TGCGCCAGCAGCTTGGCTGGCCAAAACACCGGGGAGCTGTTTTTT
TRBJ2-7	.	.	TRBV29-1	CSVDRGYEQYF	TGCAGCGTTGACAGGGGCTACGAGCAGTACTTC
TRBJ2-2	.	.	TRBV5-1	CASTRGGTTNTGELFF	TGCGCCAGCACCCGGGGCGGGACAACCAACACCGGGGAGCTGTTTTTT